The clone carrying this TCR beta chain has a handful of counts. The antigen is unknown. This entry is derived from a study of shared clonotypes between healthy human individuals. Overall study findings and caveats: Estimated richness was generally greater in naive than memory subsets.

On sorted subsets, replicate PCRs used 200 to 250 ng DNA, or 25,000 to 35,000 T cell genomes. Libraries were prepared by immunoSEQ multiplex PCR; TCRdb keeps only in-frame clonotypes and omits some of them. The sample includes around 1,000,000 clones, about 80% of them seen just once. The CDR3 runs to 12 residues. From germline, CDR1 is ENHRY and CDR2 SYGVKD. The sequencing sample was made of memory CD4+ T cells from PBMCs. Subset indicated: CD45RA-negative fraction. The TCR comes from a man between 18 and 35 years old in good health. Some clones in this sample may be carry-over from other donors' samples. The V and J genes are TRBV10-3 and TRBJ1-1; D may be TRBD1 (6 bases). The CDR3 DNA follows: TGTGCGGGCGGGGGCGTGAACACTGAAGCTTTCTTT. This encodes CAGGGVNTEAFF.